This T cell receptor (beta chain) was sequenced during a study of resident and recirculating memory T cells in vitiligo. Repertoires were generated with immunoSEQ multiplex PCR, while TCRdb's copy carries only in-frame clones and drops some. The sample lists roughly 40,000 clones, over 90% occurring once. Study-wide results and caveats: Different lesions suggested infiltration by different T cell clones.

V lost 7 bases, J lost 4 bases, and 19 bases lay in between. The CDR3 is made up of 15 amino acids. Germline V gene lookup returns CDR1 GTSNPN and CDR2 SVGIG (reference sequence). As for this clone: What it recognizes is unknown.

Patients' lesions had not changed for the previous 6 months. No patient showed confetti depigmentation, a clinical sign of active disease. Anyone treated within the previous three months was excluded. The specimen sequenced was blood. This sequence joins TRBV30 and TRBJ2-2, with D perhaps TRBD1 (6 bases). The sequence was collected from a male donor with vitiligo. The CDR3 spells CALQDSPTSTGELFF. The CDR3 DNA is TGTGCCTTACAGGACAGCCCAACGAGCACCGGGGAGCTGTTTTTT.